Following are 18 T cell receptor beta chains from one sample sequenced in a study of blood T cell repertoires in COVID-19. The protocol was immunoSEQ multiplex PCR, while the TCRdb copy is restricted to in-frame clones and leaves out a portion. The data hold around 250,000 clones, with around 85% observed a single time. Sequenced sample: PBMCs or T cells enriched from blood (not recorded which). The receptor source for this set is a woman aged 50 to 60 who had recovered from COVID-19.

The CDR3 protein is CASRTGILPQHF. CDR3 in DNA: TGTGCCAGCAGGACAGGGATCCTGCCCCAGCATTTT. This chain joins TRBV6-6 and TRBJ1-5; 7 bases line up with TRBD1. The CDR3 is 12 residues long. Trimming at V came to 6 bases and at J to 9 bases, leaving 5 bases not matched to a gene. The germline gives CDR1 MNHNY, CDR2 SVGAGI (reference sequence).

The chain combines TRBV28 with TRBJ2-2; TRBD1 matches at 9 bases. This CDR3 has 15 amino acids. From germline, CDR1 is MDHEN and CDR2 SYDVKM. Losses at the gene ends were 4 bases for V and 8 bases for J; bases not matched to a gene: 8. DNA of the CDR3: TGTGCCAGCAGTTCCCGACAGGGGGTTGGGGGGGAGCTGTTTTTT. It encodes CASSSRQGVGGELFF.

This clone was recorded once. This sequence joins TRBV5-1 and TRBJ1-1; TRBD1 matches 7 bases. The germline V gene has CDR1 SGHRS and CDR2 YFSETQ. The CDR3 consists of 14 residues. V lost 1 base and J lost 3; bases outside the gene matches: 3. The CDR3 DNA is TGCGCCAGCAGCTTGCGGGACAGATACACTGAAGCTTTCTTT. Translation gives CASSLRDRYTEAFF.

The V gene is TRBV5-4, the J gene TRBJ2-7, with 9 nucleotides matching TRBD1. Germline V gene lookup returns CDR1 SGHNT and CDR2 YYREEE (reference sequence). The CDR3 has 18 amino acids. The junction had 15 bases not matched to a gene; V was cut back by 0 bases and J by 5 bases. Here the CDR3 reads CASSLGVGTGKGWDEQYF. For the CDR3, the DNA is TGTGCCAGCAGCTTGGGGGTTGGGACAGGGAAAGGTTGGGACGAGCAGTACTTC.

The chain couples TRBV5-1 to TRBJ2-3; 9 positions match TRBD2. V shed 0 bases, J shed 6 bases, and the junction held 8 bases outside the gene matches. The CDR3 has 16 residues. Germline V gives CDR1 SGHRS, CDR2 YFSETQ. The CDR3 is CASSLAGGRALDTQYF. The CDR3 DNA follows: TGCGCCAGCAGCTTGGCCGGCGGGAGGGCCCTGGATACGCAGTATTTT.

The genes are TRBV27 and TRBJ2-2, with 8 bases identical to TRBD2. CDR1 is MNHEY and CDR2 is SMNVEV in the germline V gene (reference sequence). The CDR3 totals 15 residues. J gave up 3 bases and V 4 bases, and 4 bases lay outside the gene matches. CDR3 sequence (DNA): TGTGCCAGCAGTTCATCTAGCGGGCACACCGGGGAGCTGTTTTTT. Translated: CASSSSSGHTGELFF.

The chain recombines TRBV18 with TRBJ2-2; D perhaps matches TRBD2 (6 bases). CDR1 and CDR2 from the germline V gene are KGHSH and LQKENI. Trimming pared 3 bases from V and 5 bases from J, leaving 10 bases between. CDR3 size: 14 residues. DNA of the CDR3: TGTGCCAGCTCACCGGGAGGATCAACCGGGGAGCTGTTTTTT. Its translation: CASSPGGSTGELFF.

The CDR3 is CASSELGGGWDGYTF. CDR3 coding DNA: TGTGCCAGCAGTGAACTCGGCGGAGGGTGGGACGGCTACACCTTC. This chain connects TRBV6-1 to TRBJ1-2; D perhaps matches TRBD1 (5 bases). CDR1 and CDR2 (germline): MNHNS, SASEGT. The CDR3 loop spans 15 amino acids. Trimming took 2 bases from V and 8 from J, leaving 18 bases between them.

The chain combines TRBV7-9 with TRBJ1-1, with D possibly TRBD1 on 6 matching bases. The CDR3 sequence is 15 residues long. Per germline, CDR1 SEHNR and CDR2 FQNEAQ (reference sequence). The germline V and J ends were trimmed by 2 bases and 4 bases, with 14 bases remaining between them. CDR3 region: CASSLITGSPTEAFF. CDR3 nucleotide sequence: TGTGCCAGCAGCTTAATTACAGGGTCGCCCACTGAAGCTTTCTTT.

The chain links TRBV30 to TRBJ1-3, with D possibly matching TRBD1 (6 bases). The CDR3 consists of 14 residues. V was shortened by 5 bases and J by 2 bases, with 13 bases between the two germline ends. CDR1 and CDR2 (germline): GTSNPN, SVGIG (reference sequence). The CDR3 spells CAWHVRDTGNTIYF. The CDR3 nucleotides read TGTGCCTGGCACGTTAGGGACACTGGAAACACCATATATTTT.

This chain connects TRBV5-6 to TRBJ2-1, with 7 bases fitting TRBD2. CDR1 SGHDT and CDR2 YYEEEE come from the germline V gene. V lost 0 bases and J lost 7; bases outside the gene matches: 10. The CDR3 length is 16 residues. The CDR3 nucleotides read TGTGCCAGCAGCTTGGCGGGGCGGGAGTGGGTAAATGAGCAGTTCTTC. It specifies CASSLAGREWVNEQFF.

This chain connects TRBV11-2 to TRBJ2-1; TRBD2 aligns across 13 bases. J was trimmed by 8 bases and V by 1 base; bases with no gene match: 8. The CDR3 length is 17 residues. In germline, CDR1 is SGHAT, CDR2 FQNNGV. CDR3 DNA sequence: TGTGCCAGCAGCTTAGGGGTACTAGCGGGAGGGCTGTATGAGCAGTTCTTC. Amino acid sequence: CASSLGVLAGGLYEQFF.

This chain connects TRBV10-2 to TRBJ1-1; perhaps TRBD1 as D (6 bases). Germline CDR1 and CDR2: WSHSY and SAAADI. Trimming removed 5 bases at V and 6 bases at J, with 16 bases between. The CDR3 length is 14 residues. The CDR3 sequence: CASSTGTSGSEAFF. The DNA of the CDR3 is TGCGCCAGCAGTACCGGGACAAGCGGATCTGAAGCTTTCTTT.

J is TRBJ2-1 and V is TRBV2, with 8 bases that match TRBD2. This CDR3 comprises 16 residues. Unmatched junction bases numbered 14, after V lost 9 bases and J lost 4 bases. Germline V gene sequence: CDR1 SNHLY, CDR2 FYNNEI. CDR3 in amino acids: CARALQRESEYNEQFF. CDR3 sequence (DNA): TGTGCCAGGGCCTTACAGCGGGAGAGTGAATACAATGAGCAGTTCTTC.

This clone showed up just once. The CDR3 loop is CASSPPGDREQFF. Written as DNA, the CDR3 is TGTGCCAGCTCACCACCGGGGGACAGAGAGCAGTTCTTC. This chain joins TRBV18 and TRBJ2-1, with 7 bases lining up with TRBD1. The CDR3 runs 13 residues. From germline, CDR1 is KGHSH and CDR2 LQKENI. Trimming cost V 0 bases and J 10 bases; bases outside gene matches: 3.

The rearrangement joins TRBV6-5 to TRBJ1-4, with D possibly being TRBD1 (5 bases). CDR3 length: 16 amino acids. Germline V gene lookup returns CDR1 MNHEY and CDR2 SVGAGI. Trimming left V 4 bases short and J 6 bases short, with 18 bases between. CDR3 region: CASSFRTGVVHEKLFF. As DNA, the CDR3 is TGTGCCAGCAGTTTCCGAACAGGAGTGGTTCATGAAAAACTGTTTTTT.

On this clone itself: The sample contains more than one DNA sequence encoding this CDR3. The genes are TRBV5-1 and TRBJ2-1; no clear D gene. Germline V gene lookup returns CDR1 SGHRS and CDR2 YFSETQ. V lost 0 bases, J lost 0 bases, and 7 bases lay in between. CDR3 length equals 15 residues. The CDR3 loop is CASSLDRSSYNEQFF. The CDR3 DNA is TGCGCCAGCAGCTTGGACAGAAGCTCCTACAATGAGCAGTTCTTC.

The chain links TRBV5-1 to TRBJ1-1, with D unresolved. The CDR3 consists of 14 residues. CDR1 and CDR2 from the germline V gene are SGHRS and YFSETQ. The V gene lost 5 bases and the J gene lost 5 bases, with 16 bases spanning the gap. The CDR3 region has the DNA TGCGCCAGCAGGGTGGTGGATCGGAGAACTGAAGCTTTCTTT. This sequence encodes CASRVVDRRTEAFF.